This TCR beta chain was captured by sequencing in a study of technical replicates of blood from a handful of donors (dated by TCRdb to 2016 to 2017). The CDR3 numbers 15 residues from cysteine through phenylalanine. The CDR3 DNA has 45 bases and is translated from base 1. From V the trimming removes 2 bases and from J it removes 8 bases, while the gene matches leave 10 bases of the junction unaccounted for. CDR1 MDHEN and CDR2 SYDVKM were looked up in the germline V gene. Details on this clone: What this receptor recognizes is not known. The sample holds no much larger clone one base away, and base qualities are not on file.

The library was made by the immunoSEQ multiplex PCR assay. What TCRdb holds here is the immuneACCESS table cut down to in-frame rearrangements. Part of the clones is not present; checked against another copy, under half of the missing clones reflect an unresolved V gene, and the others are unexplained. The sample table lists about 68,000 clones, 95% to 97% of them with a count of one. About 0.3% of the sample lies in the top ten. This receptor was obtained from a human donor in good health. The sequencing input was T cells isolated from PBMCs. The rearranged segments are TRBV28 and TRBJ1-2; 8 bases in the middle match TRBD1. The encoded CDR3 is CASSLRTGWSGGYTF. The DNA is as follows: TGTGCCAGCAGTTTACGGACAGGGTGGTCGGGCGGCTACACCTTC.